Presented here are 18 T cell receptor beta chains from one specimen sequenced in a study of blood T cell repertoires in COVID-19. Generated by immunoSEQ multiplex PCR, the TCRdb table keeps only in-frame clones and is missing some. The data hold some 150,000 clones, with about 88% observed a single time. The source material was peripheral blood. The receptor source for this set is a woman aged 70 to 79 with acute or convalescent COVID-19.

V is TRBV6-6 and J is TRBJ2-7; 7 bases align to TRBD1. V shed 6 bases and J 4 bases; nucleotides not matched to a gene: 9. Germline V gene data show CDR1 as MNHNY and CDR2 as SVGAGI (reference sequence). The CDR3 sequence is 14 residues long. The DNA for the CDR3 is TGTGCCAGCAGCGACAGGGACAGATCTTACGAGCAGTACTTC. This sequence encodes CASSDRDRSYEQYF.

This clone was seen just once. This chain uses TRBV7-2 with TRBJ2-3, with D maybe TRBD1 (5 bases). V was cut by 0 bases and J by 0 bases, with 7 bases left in between. CDR3 length: 15 residues. Germline values: CDR1 SGHTA, CDR2 FQGNSA. CDR3 bases: TGTGCCAGCAGCTTAGCGGGGCCTAGCACAGATACGCAGTATTTT. Its translation is CASSLAGPSTDTQYF.

The V call is TRBV2, the J call TRBJ2-2; 8 nucleotides agree with TRBD1. The CDR3 loop spans 14 amino acids. The germline CDR1 and CDR2 sequences are SNHLY and FYNNEI. V lost 6 bases to trimming and J lost 3 bases; unmatched junction nucleotides: 3. CDR3 protein: CASRPTGDTGELFF. Written as DNA, the CDR3 is TGTGCCAGCAGACCGACAGGGGACACCGGGGAGCTGTTTTTT.

The CDR3, as DNA: TGTGCCAGCAGTGACCCCGCTAGCGGGAGTATAACTAGCACAGATACGCAGTATTTT. It yields the protein CASSDPASGSITSTDTQYF. The V and J genes are TRBV6-4 and TRBJ2-3; TRBD2 matches 10 bases. The CDR3 consists of 19 residues. The germline CDR1 and CDR2 sequences are MRHNA and SNTAGT. V lost 2 bases, J lost 0 bases, and 11 bases stayed unmatched.

The chain has TRBV9 and TRBJ2-1; 7 bases are a match to TRBD2. Germline V CDR1 and CDR2: SGDLS, YYNGEE. The trim removed 0 bases at V and 5 bases at J, leaving 5 bases unmatched. CDR3 length: 15 residues. The CDR3: CASSVASGANNEQFF. CDR3 coding DNA: TGTGCCAGCAGCGTAGCGAGCGGGGCCAACAATGAGCAGTTCTTC.

V gene TRBV15 combines with J gene TRBJ1-2; no firm D call. The CDR3 is 17 residues long. Trimming cost V 0 bases and J 8 bases, with 22 bases left between them. In germline, CDR1 is LNHNV, CDR2 YYDKDF (reference sequence). Written as DNA, the CDR3 is TGTGCCACCAGCAGAGATAACCGAAATTTAGGAGGGTGGGGCTACACCTTC. Protein sequence: CATSRDNRNLGGWGYTF.

This chain connects TRBV11-3 to TRBJ1-1; TRBD1 matches 8 bases. The CDR3 runs to 16 residues. Germline lookup yields CDR1 SGHNT and CDR2 YENEEA. The V gene end was trimmed by 1 base and the J gene end by 1 base; junction bases not matched to a gene: 5. CDR3 DNA sequence: TGTGCCAGCAGCTTAGGCAGGACAGGGAGGAACACTGAAGCTTTCTTT. Translated, it gives CASSLGRTGRNTEAFF.

This chain joins TRBV19 and TRBJ2-1, with 7 bases matching TRBD1. The CDR3 runs to 13 residues. CDR1 is LNHDA, CDR2 SQIVND, per germline (reference sequence). The V segment lost 9 bases and the J segment 4 bases; nucleotides outside the gene matches: 6. Written as DNA, the CDR3 is TGTGCCAGCGCCGGGACAGTGTACAATGAGCAGTTCTTC. Its protein product is CASAGTVYNEQFF.

The V call is TRBV7-2, the J call TRBJ1-2, with D hard to call. There are 13 residues in the CDR3. Germline V gives CDR1 SGHTA, CDR2 FQGNSA. With 7 bases removed from V and 1 base from J, the gap between germline ends came to 10 bases. CDR3 nucleotide sequence: TGTGCCAGCACCTCCCCCGGTAACTATGGCTACACCTTC. Encoded protein: CASTSPGNYGYTF.

The rearrangement links TRBV2 to TRBJ2-1; TRBD1 aligns across 7 bases. Per germline, CDR1 SNHLY and CDR2 FYNNEI. Trimming cost V 3 bases and J 4 bases; bases outside gene matches: 6. CDR3 length equals 15 residues. This CDR3 is CASSDGSGGYNEQFF. Written as DNA, the CDR3 is TGTGCCAGCAGTGACGGGTCAGGGGGATACAATGAGCAGTTCTTC.

The chain uses TRBV5-6 and TRBJ1-2, with TRBD1 as a possible D gene (5 bases). Germline CDR1 and CDR2: SGHDT and YYEEEE. The CDR3 loop spans 16 amino acids. V was pared by 1 base and J by 1 base, with 14 bases between. This CDR3 is CASSLQGPILNYGYTF. The CDR3 DNA sequence: TGTGCCAGCAGCTTGCAGGGTCCTATACTTAACTATGGCTACACCTTC. Filled out from reference TRBV5-6 and TRBJ1-2, the complete variable domain reads DAGVTQSPTHLIKTRGQQVTLRCSPKSGHDTVSWYQQALGQGPQFIFQYYEEEERQRGNFPDRFSGHQFPNYSSELNVNALLLGDSALYLCASSLQGPILNYGYTFGSGTRLTVV.

This clone has just one count. The chain combines TRBV6-5 with TRBJ1-2; D uncertain. CDR1 MNHEY and CDR2 SVGAGI come from the germline V gene. The CDR3 is 13 amino acids. Trimming took 6 bases from V and 5 from J, leaving 13 bases between them. The chain's CDR3 is CASSPRVGYGYTF. The CDR3 nucleotides are TGTGCCAGCAGCCCGAGGGTAGGATATGGCTACACCTTC.

The chain has TRBV3-1 (or the pseudogene TRBV3-2) and TRBJ2-1; 7 bases match TRBD1. Germline CDR1 reads LGHDT; CDR2 reads YNNKEL (reference sequence). V dropped 0 bases and J dropped 6; count of bases not matched to a gene: 2. CDR3 length: 14 residues. The CDR3 nucleotides are TGTGCCAGCAGCCAAGAGGCAGGGGGCAATGAGCAGTTCTTC. Protein: CASSQEAGGNEQFF.

The CDR3 reads CASSRTGTGYEKLFF. CDR3 nucleotides: TGTGCCAGCAGTCGTACCGGGACAGGGTACGAAAAACTGTTTTTT. The genes are TRBV28 and TRBJ1-4; the match to TRBD1 covers 9 bases. J gave up 8 bases and V 5 bases, and 9 bases lay outside the gene matches. Per the germline V gene, CDR1 is MDHEN and CDR2 is SYDVKM. There are 15 residues in the CDR3.

The chain carries TRBV6-2 or TRBV6-3 and TRBJ2-1; TRBD2 is a possible D gene (7 bases). CDR1 and CDR2 from the germline V gene are MNHEY and SVGEGT. V lost 2 bases and J 4 bases, leaving 9 bases between the germline ends. This CDR3 is 14 amino acids long. CDR3 DNA: TGTGCCAGCAGTTACCGGGGGGCTTACAATGAGCAGTTCTTC. Translated, it gives CASSYRGAYNEQFF.

This CDR3 is CASSLGTGFSEKLFF. In DNA, the CDR3 is TGTGCCAGCAGCTTGGGGACAGGGTTCTCTGAAAAACTGTTTTTT. V and J are TRBV5-6 and TRBJ1-4; TRBD1 aligns across 8 bases. Unmatched junction bases numbered 5, after V lost 0 bases and J lost 7 bases. CDR1 is SGHDT and CDR2 is YYEEEE in the germline V gene. This CDR3 comprises 15 residues. Variable domain in full (rest from reference TRBV5-6 and TRBJ1-4): DAGVTQSPTHLIKTRGQQVTLRCSPKSGHDTVSWYQQALGQGPQFIFQYYEEEERQRGNFPDRFSGHQFPNYSSELNVNALLLGDSALYLCASSLGTGFSEKLFFGSGTQLSVL.

This clone is a singleton in its sample. The chain's CDR3 is CASSLGRGSTEAFF. CDR3 DNA: TGTGCCAGCAGCTTAGGGCGGGGTAGTACTGAAGCTTTCTTT. The chain carries TRBV7-2 and TRBJ1-1; unclear D gene. The germline V gene has CDR1 SGHTA and CDR2 FQGNSA. The CDR3 covers 14 residues. V lost 1 base and J 5 bases, leaving 11 bases between the germline ends.

The chain couples TRBV7-2 to TRBJ1-3, with 8 bases matching TRBD1. Per the germline V gene, CDR1 is SGHTA and CDR2 is FQGNSA. The trim removed 6 bases at V and 2 bases at J, leaving 6 bases unmatched. The CDR3 sequence is 15 residues long. The CDR3 DNA follows: TGTGCCAGCAGTCCAGGGGGCCAGGCTGGAAACACCATATATTTT. Encoded protein: CASSPGGQAGNTIYF.